Following are 23 T cell receptor beta chains from one sample sequenced in a study of T cell repertoires in cytomegalovirus infection. The antigens for these receptors are not known. One entry per CDR3 protein results from TCRdb running MiXCR on the reads. The sample has about 770,000 distinct CDR3 sequences; 25% to 35% are singletons. The source material was cultured CD8+ T cells from PBMCs, sampled from culture after CMV antigen stimulation. These receptors were taken from a human donor in good health (CMV status not recorded). Some clones in this sample may be carry-over from other donors' samples.

This clonotype has at least ten counts. V and J are TRBV4-1 and TRBJ2-7; unclear D gene. V shed 0 bases and J shed 0 bases, with 6 bases lying between them. This CDR3 spans 14 amino acids. CDR1 and CDR2 from the germline V gene are MGHRA and YSYEKL. In DNA form, the CDR3 reads TGCGCCAGCAGCCAAGAGGTAGACTCCTACGAGCAGTACTTC. Amino acid sequence: CASSQEVDSYEQYF.

The V gene is TRBV10-3, the J gene TRBJ2-1; 10 nucleotides match TRBD1. CDR1 is ENHRY and CDR2 is SYGVKD in the germline V gene. This CDR3 is 14 amino acids long. Germline trimming cut 6 bases from V and 7 bases from J; bases unmatched to any gene: 6. The DNA of the CDR3 is TGTGCCATCAGACCGGGACAGGGGAGGAATGAGCAGTTCTTC. Translating gives CAIRPGQGRNEQFF.

This clonotype has only a few counts. The CDR3 protein is CASGLPQVGRGAEQYV. The CDR3 nucleotides are TGTGCTAGTGGTTTGCCTCAAGTTGGGAGGGGGGCCGAGCAGTACGTC. The chain carries TRBV12-5 and TRBJ2-7; a weak D match, TRBD2 (7 bases). Looked up from germline, CDR1 is LGHNT and CDR2 is FRNRAP. The ends were cut back, 2 bases at V and 6 bases at J, with 20 bases in the middle. The CDR3 extends over 16 amino acids.

This clonotype was seen repeatedly, ten times or more. J is TRBJ1-1 and V is TRBV4-1, with D maybe TRBD1 (5 bases). V was trimmed by 3 bases and J by 0 bases, leaving 8 bases between them. The germline V gene encodes CDR1 MGHRA and CDR2 YSYEKL. CDR3 size: 14 residues. CDR3 in amino acids: CASSHPGMNTEAFF. The DNA for the CDR3 is TGCGCCAGCAGCCATCCAGGGATGAACACTGAAGCTTTCTTT.

This chain uses TRBV14 with TRBJ1-4; tentative D call: TRBD1 (5 bases). The CDR3 is made up of 15 amino acids. V was trimmed by 4 bases and J by 8 bases, leaving 17 bases between them. CDR1 is SGHDN and CDR2 is FVKESK in the germline V gene. The CDR3 spells CASSPGLLRGEKLFF. The CDR3 region has the DNA TGTGCCAGCAGCCCTGGACTCCTTCGGGGGGAAAAACTGTTTTTT. Drawing the rest from reference TRBV14 and TRBJ1-4, the complete variable domain is EAGVTQFPSHSVIEKGQTVTLRCDPISGHDNLYWYRRVMGKEIKFLLHFVKESKQDESGMPNNRFLAERTGGTYSTLKVQPAELEDSGVYFCASSPGLLRGEKLFFGSGTQLSVL.

As regards this clonotype: The germline gene is not matched at one end of the junction; a read error may be the cause. The chain employs TRBV10-3 and TRBJ1-2; TRBD1 matches at 10 bases. Germline CDR1 and CDR2: ENHRY and SYGVKD. The CDR3 covers 13 residues. The CDR3 loop reads CVIRGTGDNGYTF. In DNA, the CDR3 is TGTGTCATCAGAGGGACAGGGGATAATGGCTACACCTTC.

This clonotype was counted between two and nine times. This chain links TRBV12-3 or TRBV12-4 with TRBJ2-7; 11 bases line up with TRBD1. This CDR3 has 14 residues. V lost 1 base to trimming and J lost 6 bases; unmatched junction nucleotides: 2. The CDR3 bases are TGTGCCAGCAGTTTAGGGACAGGGGGCCTCGAGCAGTACTTC. It codes for CASSLGTGGLEQYF.

This clonotype occurred many times. This CDR3 reads CASSSGTFSYNEQFF. The CDR3 DNA sequence: TGTGCCAGCAGTTCCGGGACCTTCTCCTACAATGAGCAGTTCTTC. The chain combines TRBV27 with TRBJ2-1; D may match TRBD1 or TRBD2 (5 bases each). The CDR3 spans 15 residues. Germline values: CDR1 MNHEY, CDR2 SMNVEV (reference sequence). Trimming cost V 4 bases and J 0 bases, with 10 bases left between them.

V is TRBV12-3 or TRBV12-4 and J is TRBJ2-5, with 8 bases that match TRBD2. The CDR3 covers 16 residues. Trimming cost V 5 bases and J 1 base; bases outside gene matches: 9. The DNA of the CDR3 is TGTGCCAGCAGTAGCCTCCGGGGGGGCCCCCAAGAGACCCAGTACTTC. It specifies CASSSLRGGPQETQYF.

At least ten counts were recorded for this clonotype. V gene TRBV7-9 combines with J gene TRBJ2-1; 7 bases line up with TRBD1. CDR1 is SEHNR, CDR2 FQNEAQ, per germline (reference sequence). J lost 4 bases, V lost 5 bases, and 11 bases had no gene match. CDR3 size: 16 residues. In nucleotides, the CDR3 is TGTGCCAGCAGCCACCCCCGACAGGGTGTATACAATGAGCAGTTCTTC. It specifies CASSHPRQGVYNEQFF.

The chain recombines TRBV7-4 with TRBJ2-7; 7 bases are a match to TRBD2. The V gene end was trimmed by 5 bases and the J gene end by 3 bases; junction bases not matched to a gene: 7. CDR3 length equals 14 residues. Germline CDR1 SGHVT, CDR2 SQSDAQ. CDR3 sequence reads: CASSEVRGDYEQYF. The CDR3 DNA sequence: TGTGCCAGCAGCGAAGTTCGGGGGGACTACGAGCAGTACTTC.

This clonotype has just a few counts. Here the CDR3 DNA reads TGTGCCAGCAGTCCAGGTGATATGGGCTACACCTTC. This sequence encodes CASSPGDMGYTF. The chain carries TRBV5-6 and TRBJ1-2; no firm D call. CDR1 is SGHDT and CDR2 is YYEEEE in the germline V gene. This CDR3 is 12 amino acids long. V was pared by 5 bases and J by 8 bases, with 13 bases between.

The table lists this clonotype with a few counts. This rearrangement joins TRBV2 to TRBJ2-7; D assignment may be TRBD1 or TRBD2 (5 bases each). Trimming stripped 9 bases from V and 2 bases from J, with 17 bases between. CDR3 size: 14 residues. Germline V gives CDR1 SNHLY, CDR2 FYNNEI. The CDR3: CASLGTLKTYEQYF. CDR3 coding DNA: TGTGCCAGTCTAGGGACGCTTAAAACCTACGAGCAGTACTTC. The complete variable domain, with remaining parts taken from reference TRBV2 and TRBJ2-7, reads EPEVTQTPSHQVTQMGQEVILRCVPISNHLYFYWYRQILGQKVEFLVSFYNNEISEKSEIFDDQFSVERPDGSNFTLKIRSTKLEDSAMYFCASLGTLKTYEQYFGPGTRLTVT.

The rearrangement links TRBV2 to TRBJ1-6; 7 bases align to TRBD1. CDR1 and CDR2 (germline): SNHLY, FYNNEI. The CDR3 loop spans 13 amino acids. Losses at the gene ends were 3 bases for V and 8 bases for J; bases not matched to a gene: 1. The CDR3 DNA reads TGTGCCAGCAGTGACACAGGGGATTCACCCCTCCACTTT. Translation gives CASSDTGDSPLHF.

This clonotype was found many times. The rearrangement joins TRBV12-3 or TRBV12-4 to TRBJ1-6; D is possibly TRBD1 (6 bases). CDR3 length equals 18 residues. Deletions cut 1 base from V and 5 bases from J, with 18 bases between. The CDR3 reads CASSLGDNMGWNNSPLHF. The CDR3 nucleotides read TGTGCCAGCAGTTTAGGGGACAACATGGGTTGGAATAATTCACCCCTCCACTTT.

V is TRBV19 and J is TRBJ2-3, with 7 nucleotides matching TRBD1. Germline lookup yields CDR1 LNHDA and CDR2 SQIVND (reference sequence). With 5 bases clipped from V and 0 bases from J, the junction kept 8 bases outside the gene matches. The CDR3 length is 16 residues. The CDR3 loop is CASSWGQTSSTDTQYF. CDR3 nucleotide sequence: TGTGCCAGTAGTTGGGGACAGACCTCTAGCACAGATACGCAGTATTTT.

J is TRBJ2-1 and V is TRBV4-3; a possible D gene is TRBD1 (5 bases). The CDR3 consists of 15 residues. CDR1 is LGHNA and CDR2 is YSLEER in the germline V gene. V lost 0 bases and J lost 2, with 8 bases in between. The CDR3 spells CASSQDQGAYNEQFF. In DNA, the CDR3 is TGCGCCAGCAGCCAAGATCAGGGTGCCTACAATGAGCAGTTCTTC.

This sequence joins TRBV27 and TRBJ1-2; D is ambiguous. V dropped 6 bases and J dropped 7 bases, with 9 bases sitting between them. The CDR3 is 11 amino acids. The germline V gene encodes CDR1 MNHEY and CDR2 SMNVEV (reference sequence). CDR3 sequence: CASRGPVGYTF. Here the CDR3 DNA reads TGTGCCAGCAGGGGTCCAGTTGGCTACACCTTC.

The chain links TRBV4-3 to TRBJ1-6; D remains ambiguous. The germline V gene has CDR1 LGHNA and CDR2 YSLEER. The CDR3 runs 15 residues. V lost 1 base, J lost 7 bases, and 11 bases lay in between. The CDR3 region is CASSQGMGRNSPLHF. The CDR3 bases are TGCGCCAGCAGCCAAGGGATGGGTAGAAATTCACCCCTCCACTTT.

The chain is built from TRBV28 and TRBJ2-5, with D unresolved. The V gene lost 2 bases and the J gene lost 4 bases, with 14 bases spanning the gap. The CDR3 sequence is 15 residues long. Germline values: CDR1 MDHEN, CDR2 SYDVKM. CDR3 nucleotide sequence: TGTGCCAGCAGTTTAGGAAGACACCCCGGAGAGACCCAGTACTTC. Its translation is CASSLGRHPGETQYF.

The V gene is TRBV28, the J gene TRBJ1-2; a weak D match, TRBD1 (6 bases). The CDR3 runs 16 residues. The V end lost 6 bases, the J end lost 2 bases, and 19 bases lay between the germline ends. CDR1 MDHEN and CDR2 SYDVKM come from the germline V gene. The CDR3 is CASSLPTGQPNYGYTF. DNA of the CDR3: TGTGCCAGCAGCCTCCCCACTGGACAGCCCAACTATGGCTACACCTTC.

This clonotype has ten or more counts. The chain couples TRBV18 to TRBJ2-7, with TRBD2 identical over 8 bases. The length of the CDR3 is 16 residues. Trimming cost V 3 bases and J 0 bases; bases outside gene matches: 7. Germline assignment: CDR1 KGHSH and CDR2 LQKENI. CDR3 loop: CASSPTTLAVSYEQYF. The CDR3 DNA reads TGTGCCAGCTCACCTACGACACTAGCGGTCTCCTACGAGCAGTACTTC.

This clonotype appeared a few times. CDR3 bases: TGTGCCAGCAGTTACTCGTTCCTCAGGGAAACTGAAGCTTTCTTT. Its protein product is CASSYSFLRETEAFF. The chain links TRBV6-5 to TRBJ1-1, with D possibly matching TRBD1 (5 bases). CDR3 size: 15 residues. V gave up 0 bases and J gave up 5 bases, with 13 bases separating them. The germline V gene has CDR1 MNHEY and CDR2 SVGAGI.